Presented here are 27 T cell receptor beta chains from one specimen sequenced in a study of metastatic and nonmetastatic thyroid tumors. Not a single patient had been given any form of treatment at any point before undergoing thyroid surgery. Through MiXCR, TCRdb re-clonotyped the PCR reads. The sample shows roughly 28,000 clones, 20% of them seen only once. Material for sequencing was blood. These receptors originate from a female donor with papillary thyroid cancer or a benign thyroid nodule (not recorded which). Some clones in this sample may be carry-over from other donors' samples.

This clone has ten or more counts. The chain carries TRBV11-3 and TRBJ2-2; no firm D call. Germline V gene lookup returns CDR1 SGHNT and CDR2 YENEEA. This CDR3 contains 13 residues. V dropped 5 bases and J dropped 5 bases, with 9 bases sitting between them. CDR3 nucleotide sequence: TGTGCCAGCAGCGCCCACTCTACCGGGGAGCTGTTTTTT. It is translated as CASSAHSTGELFF.

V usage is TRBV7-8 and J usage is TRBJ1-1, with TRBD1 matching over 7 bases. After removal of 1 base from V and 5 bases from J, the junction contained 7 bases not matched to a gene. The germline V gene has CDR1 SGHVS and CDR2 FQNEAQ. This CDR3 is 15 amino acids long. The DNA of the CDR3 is TGTGCCAGCAGCTTAGGAGGGGGCGAGAGGACTGAAGCTTTCTTT. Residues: CASSLGGGERTEAFF.

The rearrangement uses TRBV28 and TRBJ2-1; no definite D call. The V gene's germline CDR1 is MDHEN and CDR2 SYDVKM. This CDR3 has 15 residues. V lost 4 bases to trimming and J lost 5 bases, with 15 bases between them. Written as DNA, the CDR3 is TGTGCCAGCAGTTCACCCGACCCAAGCGACAATGAGCAGTTCTTC. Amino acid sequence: CASSSPDPSDNEQFF.

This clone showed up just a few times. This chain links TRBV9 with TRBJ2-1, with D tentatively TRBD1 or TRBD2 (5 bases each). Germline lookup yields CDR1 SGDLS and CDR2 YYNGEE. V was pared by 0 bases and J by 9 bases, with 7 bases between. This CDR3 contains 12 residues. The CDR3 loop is CASSVVGVEQFF. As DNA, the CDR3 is TGTGCCAGCAGCGTAGTGGGGGTTGAGCAGTTCTTC.

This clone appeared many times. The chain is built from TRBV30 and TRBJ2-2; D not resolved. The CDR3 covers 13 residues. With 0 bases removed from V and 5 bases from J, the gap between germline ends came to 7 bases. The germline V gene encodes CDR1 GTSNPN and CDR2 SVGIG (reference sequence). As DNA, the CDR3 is TGTGCCTGGAGTGTACTCGGAACCGGGGAGCTGTTTTTT. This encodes CAWSVLGTGELFF.

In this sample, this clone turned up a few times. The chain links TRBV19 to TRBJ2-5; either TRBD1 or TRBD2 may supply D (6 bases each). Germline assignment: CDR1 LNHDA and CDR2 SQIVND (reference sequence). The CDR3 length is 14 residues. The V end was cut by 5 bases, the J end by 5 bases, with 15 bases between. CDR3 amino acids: CASSPIWGAETQYF. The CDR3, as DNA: TGTGCCAGTAGTCCCATTTGGGGGGCCGAGACCCAGTACTTC.

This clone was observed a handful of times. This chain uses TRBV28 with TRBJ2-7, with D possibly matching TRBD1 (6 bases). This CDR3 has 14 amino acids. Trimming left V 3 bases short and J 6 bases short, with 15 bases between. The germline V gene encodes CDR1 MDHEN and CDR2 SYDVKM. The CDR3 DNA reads TGTGCCAGCAGTTTGGGGGCAGGGCTGCGCGAGCAGTACTTC. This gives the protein CASSLGAGLREQYF.

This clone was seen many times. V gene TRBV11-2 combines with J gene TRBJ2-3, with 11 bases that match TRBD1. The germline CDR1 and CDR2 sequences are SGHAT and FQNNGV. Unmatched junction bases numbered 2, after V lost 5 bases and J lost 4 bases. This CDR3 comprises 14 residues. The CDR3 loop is CASSLGQGADTQYF. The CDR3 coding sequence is TGTGCCAGCAGCCTGGGACAGGGGGCAGATACGCAGTATTTT. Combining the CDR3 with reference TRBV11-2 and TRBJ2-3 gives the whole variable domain EAGVAQSPRYKIIEKRQSVAFWCNPISGHATLYWYQQILGQGPKLLIQFQNNGVVDDSQLPKDRFSAERLKGVDSTLKIQPAKLEDSAVYLCASSLGQGADTQYFGPGTRLTVL.

The CDR3 DNA sequence: TGTGCCAGCTCACCTGGGACTAGCGGGAGGGGCAATGAGCAGTTCTTC. This gives the protein CASSPGTSGRGNEQFF. The V gene is TRBV18, the J gene TRBJ2-1; the match to TRBD2 covers 16 bases. Germline V CDR1 and CDR2: KGHSH, LQKENI. The CDR3 covers 16 residues. Trimming cost V 3 bases and J 6 bases; bases outside gene matches: 2.

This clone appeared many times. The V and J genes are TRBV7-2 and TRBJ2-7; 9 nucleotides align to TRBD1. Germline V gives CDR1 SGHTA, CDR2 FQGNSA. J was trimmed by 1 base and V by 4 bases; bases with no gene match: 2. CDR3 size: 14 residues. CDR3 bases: TGTGCCAGCAGCTCCGGGACAGGGTCCTACGAGCAGTACTTC. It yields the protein CASSSGTGSYEQYF.

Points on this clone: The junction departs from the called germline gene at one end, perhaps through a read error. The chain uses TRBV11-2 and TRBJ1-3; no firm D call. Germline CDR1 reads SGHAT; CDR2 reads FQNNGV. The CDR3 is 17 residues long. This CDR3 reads CASSSRPAGDSGNTLNF. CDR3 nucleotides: TGTGCCAGCAGCTCCCGCCCAGCGGGTGACTCTGGAAACACATTAAATTTT.

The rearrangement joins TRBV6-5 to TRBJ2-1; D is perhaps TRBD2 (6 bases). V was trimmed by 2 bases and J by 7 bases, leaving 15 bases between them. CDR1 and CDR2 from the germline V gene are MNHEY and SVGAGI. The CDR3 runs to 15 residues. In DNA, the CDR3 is TGTGCCAGCAGTTACCGGAGGACTATATTAAATGAGCAGTTCTTC. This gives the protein CASSYRRTILNEQFF.

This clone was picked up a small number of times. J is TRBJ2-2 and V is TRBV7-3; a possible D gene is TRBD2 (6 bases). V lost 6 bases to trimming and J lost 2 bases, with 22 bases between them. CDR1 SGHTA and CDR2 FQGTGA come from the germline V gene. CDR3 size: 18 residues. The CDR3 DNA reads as TGTGCCAGCAGTCTGATCGCAGGGAGGAAGGGTAACACCGGGGAGCTGTTTTTT. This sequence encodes CASSLIAGRKGNTGELFF. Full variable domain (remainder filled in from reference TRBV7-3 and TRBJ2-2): GAGVSQTPSNKVTEKGKYVELRCDPISGHTALYWYRQSLGQGPEFLIYFQGTGAADDSGLPNDRFFAVRPEGSVSTLKIQRTERGDSAVYLCASSLIAGRKGNTGELFFGEGSRLTVL.

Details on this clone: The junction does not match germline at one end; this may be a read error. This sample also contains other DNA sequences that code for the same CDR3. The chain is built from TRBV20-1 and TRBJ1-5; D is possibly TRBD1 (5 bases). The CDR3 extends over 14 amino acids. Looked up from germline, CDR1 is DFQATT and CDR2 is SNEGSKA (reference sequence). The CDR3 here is CSASPRGGNQPQHF. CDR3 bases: TGCAGTGCTAGCCCCCGGGGCGGAAATCAGCCTCAGCATTTT.

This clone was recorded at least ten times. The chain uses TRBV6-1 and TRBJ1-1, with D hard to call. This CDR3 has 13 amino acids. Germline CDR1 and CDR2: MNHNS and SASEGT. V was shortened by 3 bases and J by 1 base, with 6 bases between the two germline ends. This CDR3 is CASSERGNTEAFF. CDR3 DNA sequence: TGTGCCAGCAGTGAGAGAGGGAACACTGAAGCTTTCTTT.

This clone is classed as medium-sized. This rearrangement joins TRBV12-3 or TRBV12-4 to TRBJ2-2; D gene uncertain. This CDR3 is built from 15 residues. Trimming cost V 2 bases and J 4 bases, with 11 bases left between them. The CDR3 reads CASSLSTLFTGELFF. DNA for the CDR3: TGTGCCAGCAGTTTAAGCACTCTCTTCACCGGGGAGCTGTTTTTT.

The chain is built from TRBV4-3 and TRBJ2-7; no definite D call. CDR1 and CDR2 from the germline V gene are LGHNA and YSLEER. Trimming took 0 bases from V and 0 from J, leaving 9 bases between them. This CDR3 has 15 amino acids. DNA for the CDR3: TGCGCCAGCAGCCAAGATAGGTCCGTCTCCTACGAGCAGTACTTC. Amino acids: CASSQDRSVSYEQYF.

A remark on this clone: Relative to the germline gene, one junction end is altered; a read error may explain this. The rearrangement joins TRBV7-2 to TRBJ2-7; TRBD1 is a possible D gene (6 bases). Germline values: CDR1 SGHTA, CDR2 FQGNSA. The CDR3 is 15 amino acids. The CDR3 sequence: CANSLRGRTVYEQYF. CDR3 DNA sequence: TGTGCCAACAGCTTAAGGGGACGGACAGTCTACGAGCAGTACTTC.

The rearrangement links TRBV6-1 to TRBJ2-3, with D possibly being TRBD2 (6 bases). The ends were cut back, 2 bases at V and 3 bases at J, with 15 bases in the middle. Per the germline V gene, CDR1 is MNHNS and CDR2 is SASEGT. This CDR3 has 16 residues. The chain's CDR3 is CASSELQGGGTDTQYF. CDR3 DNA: TGTGCCAGCAGTGAACTGCAGGGAGGAGGGACAGATACGCAGTATTTT.

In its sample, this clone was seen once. As DNA, the CDR3 is TGTGCCAGCAGCCCTGGAGGGGACACCGGGGAGCTGTTTTTT. Protein: CASSPGGDTGELFF. This sequence joins TRBV7-3 and TRBJ2-2; D may be TRBD2 (6 bases). Germline V gene lookup returns CDR1 SGHTA and CDR2 FQGTGA. CDR3 size: 14 residues. V lost 5 bases to trimming and J lost 3 bases, with 10 bases between them.

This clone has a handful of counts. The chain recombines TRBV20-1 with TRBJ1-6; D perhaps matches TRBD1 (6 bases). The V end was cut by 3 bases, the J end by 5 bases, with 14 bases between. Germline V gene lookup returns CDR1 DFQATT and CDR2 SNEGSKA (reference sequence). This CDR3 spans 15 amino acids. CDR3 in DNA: TGCAGTGCTAGTCTCCCCAGGGGCGATAATTCACCCCTCCACTTT. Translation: CSASLPRGDNSPLHF.

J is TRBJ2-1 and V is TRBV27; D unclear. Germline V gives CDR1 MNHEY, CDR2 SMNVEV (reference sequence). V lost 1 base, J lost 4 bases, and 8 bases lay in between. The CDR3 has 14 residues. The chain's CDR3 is CASSLYDGYNEQFF. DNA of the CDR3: TGTGCCAGCAGTTTATATGACGGTTACAATGAGCAGTTCTTC.

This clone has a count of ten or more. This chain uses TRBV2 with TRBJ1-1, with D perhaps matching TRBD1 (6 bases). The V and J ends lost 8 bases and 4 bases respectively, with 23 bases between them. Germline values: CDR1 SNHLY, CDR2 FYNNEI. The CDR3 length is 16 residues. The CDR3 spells CASDTRVGGGFTEAFF. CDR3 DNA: TGTGCCAGCGATACTCGAGTGGGGGGCGGATTCACTGAAGCTTTCTTT.

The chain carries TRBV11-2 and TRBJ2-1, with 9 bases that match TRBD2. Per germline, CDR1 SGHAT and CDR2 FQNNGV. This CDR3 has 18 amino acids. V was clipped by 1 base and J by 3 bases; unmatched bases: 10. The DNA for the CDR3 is TGTGCCAGCAGCTTAGGGAATCGGGCTAGCGGGAACTACAATGAGCAGTTCTTC. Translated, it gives CASSLGNRASGNYNEQFF.

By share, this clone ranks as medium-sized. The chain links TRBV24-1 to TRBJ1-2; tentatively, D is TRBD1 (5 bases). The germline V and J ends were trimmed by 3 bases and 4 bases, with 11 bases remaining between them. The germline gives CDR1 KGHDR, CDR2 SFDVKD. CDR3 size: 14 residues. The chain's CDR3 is CATSDIGTSYGYTF. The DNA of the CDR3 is TGTGCCACCAGTGATATAGGGACCAGCTATGGCTACACCTTC.

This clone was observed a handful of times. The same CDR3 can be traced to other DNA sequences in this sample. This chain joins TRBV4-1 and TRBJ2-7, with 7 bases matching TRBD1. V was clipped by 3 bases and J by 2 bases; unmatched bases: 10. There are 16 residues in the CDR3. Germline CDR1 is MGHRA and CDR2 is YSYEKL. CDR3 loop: CASSQDTTGWPYEQYF. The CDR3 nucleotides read TGCGCCAGCAGCCAGGATACGACAGGGTGGCCCTACGAGCAGTACTTC.

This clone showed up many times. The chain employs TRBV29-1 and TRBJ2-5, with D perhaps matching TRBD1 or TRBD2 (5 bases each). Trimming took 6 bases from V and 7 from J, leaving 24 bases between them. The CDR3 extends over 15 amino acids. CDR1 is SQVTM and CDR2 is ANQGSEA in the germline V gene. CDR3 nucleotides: TGCAGCGTGGGACGGCCTCAATTGTGGAATGGGACCCAGTACTTC. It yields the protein CSVGRPQLWNGTQYF.